This TCR beta chain was sequenced during a study of cytotoxic CD8 clonotypes in ibrutinib-treated CLL. Across the study: About 25 partial and 2 complete responses; at median roughly 70 months, around 14 remitted, approximately 12 progressed. General study findings and limits: While tracking circulating CD8+ T-cell counts, baseline clonality exceeded that of age-matched healthy donors.

This table comes from immunoSEQ multiplex PCR, and its TCRdb copy is limited to in-frame clones, with some not included. The data show approximately 150,000 clones, 70% to 85% seen once. As for this clone: Its antigen is as yet unknown.

V was clipped by 4 bases and J by 7 bases, with 13 bases between them. The CDR3 spans 13 residues. Germline values: CDR1 SEHNR, CDR2 FQNEAQ (reference sequence). Sequencing used PBMCs, obtained after 24 months of ibrutinib treatment. The receptor comes from a human donor with chronic lymphocytic leukemia. The chain uses TRBV7-9 and TRBJ1-1; D not certain. CDR3 sequence reads: CASSSTAGNEAFF. Here the CDR3 DNA reads TGTGCCAGCAGCTCCACTGCCGGGAATGAAGCTTTCTTT.